Listed below are T cell receptor beta chains from one sample, sequenced in a study of CXCR3-negative and CXCR3-positive naive CD8 T cells. TCRdb re-called the 5' RACE reads; one entry per CDR3 protein, DNA not given. Across about 56,000 distinct CDR3 sequences, the top ten clones capture roughly 20% of the sample. The sample was memory CD8+ T cells from blood. The origin of the receptors is a human donor in good health. Some clones in this sample may be carry-over from other donors' samples. CDR3s include the opening cysteine and the closing phenylalanine or tryptophan.

J gene: TRBJ2-7
V gene: TRBV7-9
CDR3 protein: CASSPTRGWPFSDEQYF

J gene: TRBJ2-7
V gene: TRBV21-1
CDR3 protein: CASALGTGSYEQYF

J gene: TRBJ2-7
V gene: TRBV5-1
CDR3 protein: CASTQTGGFYEQYF

J gene: TRBJ2-2
V gene: TRBV12-3/TRBV12-4
CDR3 protein: CASSFTPSGVGYTGELFF

J gene: TRBJ2-1
V gene: TRBV4-2
CDR3 protein: CASSPAANEQFF

J gene: TRBJ2-5
V gene: TRBV4-3
CDR3 protein: CASSQGTGVTETQYF

J gene: TRBJ2-7
V gene: TRBV28
CDR3 protein: CASSSGTGSEQYF

J gene: TRBJ2-1
V gene: TRBV27
CDR3 protein: CASSRDRDNEQFF

J gene: TRBJ1-1
V gene: TRBV4-1
CDR3 protein: CASSQGRPEAFF

J gene: TRBJ1-1
V gene: TRBV7-9
CDR3 protein: CASSQNPGPIRETFF

J gene: TRBJ2-2
V gene: TRBV20-1
CDR3 protein: CSAPTSGSAGELFF

J gene: TRBJ1-3
V gene: TRBV7-6
CDR3 protein: CASSFLVRGRGNTIYF

J gene: TRBJ2-3
V gene: TRBV9
CDR3 protein: CASSVESREGDTQYF

J gene: TRBJ2-5
V gene: TRBV6-6
CDR3 protein: CASSNKAGVLGSTQETQYF

J gene: TRBJ2-5
V gene: TRBV6-5
CDR3 protein: CASRKTRGQETQYF

J gene: TRBJ2-7
V gene: TRBV4-1
CDR3 protein: CASSLQGEAYHEQYF

J gene: TRBJ1-1
V gene: TRBV6-1
CDR3 protein: CASSELEGFNTEAFF

J gene: TRBJ2-3
V gene: TRBV7-9
CDR3 protein: CASSPGQGIDTQYF

J gene: TRBJ2-5
V gene: TRBV29-1
CDR3 protein: CSVEDPGAPSQETQYF

J gene: TRBJ2-7
V gene: TRBV7-6
CDR3 protein: CASSKTPGQYYEQYF

J gene: TRBJ2-7
V gene: TRBV6-2/TRBV6-3
CDR3 protein: CATGTGDLEQYF

J gene: TRBJ1-1
V gene: TRBV29-1
CDR3 protein: CSVVGDLNTEAFF

J gene: TRBJ2-1
V gene: TRBV7-9
CDR3 protein: CASSLALRVGASGFEQFF

J gene: TRBJ2-7
V gene: TRBV14
CDR3 protein: CASSQWAYEQYF

J gene: TRBJ2-3
V gene: TRBV5-1
CDR3 protein: CASSLGRPVTDTQYF

J gene: TRBJ2-1
V gene: TRBV20-1
CDR3 protein: CSATEGRDIYEQFF